A selection of T cell receptor beta chains follows, all from one sample in a study of blood T cells in healthy people across ages. TCRdb processed the 5' RACE reads anew with MiXCR; each CDR3 protein has one entry. This repertoire shows more than 1,400,000 distinct CDR3 sequences, about 40% found once; its top ten account for approximately 7.9%. Sequenced sample: blood. These receptors all stem from a woman under 30 in good health. CDR3s include the opening cysteine and the closing phenylalanine or tryptophan. The order of the fields is D gene, clone size, J gene, V gene, CDR3 protein, CDR3 DNA. A D gene is named only where the DNA matches it firmly. Size is omitted from some rows. Given values are once, few, many or a class for expanded clones.

>-|-|TRBJ2-1|TRBV7-9
CASSPPSPEETQFF
TGTGCCAGCAGCCCTCCGTCACCTGAGGAGACCCAGTTCTTC
>TRBD2|few|TRBJ2-2|TRBV3-1
CASSQGELAGRTGELFF
TGTGCCAGCAGCCAAGGGGAACTAGCGGGGAGAACCGGGGAGCTGTTTTTT
>-|-|TRBJ2-2|TRBV5-1
CASIEGTHYTGELFF
TGCGCCAGCATAGAAGGAACCCACTACACCGGGGAGCTGTTTTTT
>-|-|TRBJ2-3|TRBV27
CASSFADTRYF
TGTGCCAGCAGTTTCGCAGATACGCGGTATTTT
>TRBD2|-|TRBJ2-7|TRBV9
CASSVGSSGGIYEQYF
TGTGCCAGCAGCGTAGGCTCTAGCGGGGGGATCTACGAGCAGTACTTC
>-|-|TRBJ2-2|TRBV4-1
CASSQDSLGARYTGELFF
TGCGCCAGCAGCCAAGATAGTCTGGGGGCGAGATACACCGGGGAGCTGTTTTTT
>TRBD1|-|TRBJ1-2|TRBV6-1
CASSEDRGGYGYTF
TGTGCCAGCAGTGAAGACAGGGGTGGCTATGGCTACACCTTC
>TRBD2|-|TRBJ2-5|TRBV15
CATSREGSGSYNEQYF
TGTGCCACCAGCAGAGAAGGTAGCGGGAGCTACAATGAGCAGTACTTC
>TRBD2|-|TRBJ2-5|TRBV3-1
CASSHARIAGGPGEQYF
TGTGCCAGCAGCCACGCCCGAATAGCGGGAGGGCCTGGTGAGCAGTACTTC
>TRBD1|-|TRBJ2-1|TRBV6-4
CASSDYGQGVREQFF
TGTGCCAGCAGTGATTATGGACAGGGGGTTCGTGAGCAGTTCTTC
>-|-|TRBJ2-1|TRBV20-1
CSAGFGSITYNEQFF
TGCAGTGCCGGTTTCGGGAGTATCACCTACAATGAGCAGTTCTTC
>TRBD2|-|TRBJ2-5|TRBV7-2
CASSSLAGLQQETQYF
TGTGCCAGCAGCTCCTTAGCGGGATTACAACAAGAGACCCAGTACTTC
>-|-|TRBJ2-7|TRBV7-9
CASSLDGTPPYEQYF
TGTGCCAGCAGCTTAGATGGGACACCGCCCTACGAGCAGTACTTC
>-|few|TRBJ1-5|TRBV7-2
CASSLDPFQPQHF
TGTGCCAGCAGCTTGGACCCATTTCAGCCCCAGCATTTT
>-|few|TRBJ2-5|TRBV14
CASSRFQGTPQETQYF
TGTGCCAGCAGCCGATTTCAGGGAACCCCCCAAGAGACCCAGTACTTC
>TRBD2|-|TRBJ2-1|TRBV4-1
CASSQDAALPWGGESYNEQFF
TGCGCCAGCAGCCAAGATGCGGCACTACCTTGGGGGGGAGAGTCCTACAATGAGCAGTTCTTC
>TRBD2|few|TRBJ2-7|TRBV6-6
CASTRTSGTYEQYF
TGTGCCAGCACCCGGACTAGCGGGACCTACGAGCAGTACTTC
>-|few|TRBJ2-6|TRBV6-5
CASTVPTAMTAGANVLTF
TGTGCCAGCACGGTACCGACAGCTATGACGGCTGGGGCCAACGTCCTGACTTTC